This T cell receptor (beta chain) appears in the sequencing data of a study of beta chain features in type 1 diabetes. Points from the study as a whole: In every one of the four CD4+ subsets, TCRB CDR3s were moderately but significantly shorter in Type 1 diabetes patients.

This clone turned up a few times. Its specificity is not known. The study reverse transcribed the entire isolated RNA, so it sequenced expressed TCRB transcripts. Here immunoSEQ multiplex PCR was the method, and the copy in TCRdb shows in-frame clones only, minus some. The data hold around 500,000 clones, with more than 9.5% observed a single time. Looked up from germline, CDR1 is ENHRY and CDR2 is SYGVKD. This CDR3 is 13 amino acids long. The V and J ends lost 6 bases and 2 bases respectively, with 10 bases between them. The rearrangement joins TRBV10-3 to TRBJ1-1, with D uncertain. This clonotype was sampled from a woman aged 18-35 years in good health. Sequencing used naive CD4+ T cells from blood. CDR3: CAIRGPTNTEAFF. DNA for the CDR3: TGTGCCATCAGGGGTCCAACAAACACTGAAGCTTTCTTT.